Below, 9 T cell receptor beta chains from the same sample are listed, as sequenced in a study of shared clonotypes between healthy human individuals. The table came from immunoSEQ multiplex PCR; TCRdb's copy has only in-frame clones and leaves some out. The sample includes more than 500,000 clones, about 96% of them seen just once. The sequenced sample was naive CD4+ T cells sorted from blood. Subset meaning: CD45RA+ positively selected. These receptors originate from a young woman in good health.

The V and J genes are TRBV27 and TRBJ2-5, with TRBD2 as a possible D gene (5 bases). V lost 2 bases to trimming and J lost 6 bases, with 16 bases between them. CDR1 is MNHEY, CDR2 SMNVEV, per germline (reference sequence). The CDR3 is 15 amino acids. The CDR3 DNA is TGTGCCAGCAGTTTACGCTCGGGATCCCTCAAGACCCAGTACTTC. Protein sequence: CASSLRSGSLKTQYF.

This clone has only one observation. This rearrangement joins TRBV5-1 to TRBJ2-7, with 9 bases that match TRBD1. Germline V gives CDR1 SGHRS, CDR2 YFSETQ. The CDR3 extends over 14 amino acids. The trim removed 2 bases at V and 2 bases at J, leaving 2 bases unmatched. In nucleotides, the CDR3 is TGCGCCAGCAGCTTTGGGACAGGGCCCTACGAGCAGTACTTC. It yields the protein CASSFGTGPYEQYF.

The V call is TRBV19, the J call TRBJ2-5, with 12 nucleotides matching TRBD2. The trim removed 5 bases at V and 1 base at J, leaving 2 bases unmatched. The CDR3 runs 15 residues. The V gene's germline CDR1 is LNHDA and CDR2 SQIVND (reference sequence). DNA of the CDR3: TGTGCCAGTAGTTGGACTAGCGGGATCCAAGAGACCCAGTACTTC. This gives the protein CASSWTSGIQETQYF.

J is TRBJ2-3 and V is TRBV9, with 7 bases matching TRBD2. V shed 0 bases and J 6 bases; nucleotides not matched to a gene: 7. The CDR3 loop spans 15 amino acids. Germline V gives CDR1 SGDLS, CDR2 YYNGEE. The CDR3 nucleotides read TGTGCCAGCAGCGTAGGGCGGGAGATGCTGGATACGCAGTATTTT. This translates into CASSVGREMLDTQYF.

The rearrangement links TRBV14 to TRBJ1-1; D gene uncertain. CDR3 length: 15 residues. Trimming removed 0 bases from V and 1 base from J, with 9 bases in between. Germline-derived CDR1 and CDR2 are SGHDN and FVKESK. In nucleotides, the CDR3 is TGTGCCAGCAGCCAAGATTTCGGACCGAACACTGAAGCTTTCTTT. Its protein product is CASSQDFGPNTEAFF.

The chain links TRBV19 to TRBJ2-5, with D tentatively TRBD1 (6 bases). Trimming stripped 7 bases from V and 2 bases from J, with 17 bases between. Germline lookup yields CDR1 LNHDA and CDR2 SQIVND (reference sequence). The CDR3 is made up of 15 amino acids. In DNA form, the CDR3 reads TGTGCCAGTAAACGACAGGAGGACCCGCAAGAGACCCAGTACTTC. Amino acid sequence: CASKRQEDPQETQYF.

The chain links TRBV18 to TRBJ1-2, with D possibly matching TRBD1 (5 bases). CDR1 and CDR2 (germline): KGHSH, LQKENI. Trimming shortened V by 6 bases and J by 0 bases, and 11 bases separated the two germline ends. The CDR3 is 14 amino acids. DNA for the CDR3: TGTGCCAGCTCGCCCGAGGGGTCTAACTATGGCTACACCTTC. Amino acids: CASSPEGSNYGYTF. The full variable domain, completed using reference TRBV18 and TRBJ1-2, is NAGVMQNPRHLVRRRGQEARLRCSPMKGHSHVYWYRQLPEEGLKFMVYLQKENIIDESGMPKERFSAEFPKEGPSILRIQQVVRGDSAAYFCASSPEGSNYGYTFGSGTRLTVV.

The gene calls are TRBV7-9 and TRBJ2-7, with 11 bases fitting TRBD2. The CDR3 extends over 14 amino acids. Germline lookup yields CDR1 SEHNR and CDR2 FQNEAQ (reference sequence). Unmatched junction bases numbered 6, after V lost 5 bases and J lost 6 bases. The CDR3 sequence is CASSLSGRAPEQYF. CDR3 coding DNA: TGTGCCAGCAGCCTTAGCGGGAGGGCCCCCGAGCAGTACTTC.

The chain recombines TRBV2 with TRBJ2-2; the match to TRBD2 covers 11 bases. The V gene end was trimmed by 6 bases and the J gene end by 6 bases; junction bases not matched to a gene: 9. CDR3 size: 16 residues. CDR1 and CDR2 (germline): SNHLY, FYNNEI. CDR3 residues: CASSRKLAGEPGELFF. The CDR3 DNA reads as TGTGCCAGCAGCCGAAAACTAGCGGGAGAACCCGGGGAGCTGTTTTTT.